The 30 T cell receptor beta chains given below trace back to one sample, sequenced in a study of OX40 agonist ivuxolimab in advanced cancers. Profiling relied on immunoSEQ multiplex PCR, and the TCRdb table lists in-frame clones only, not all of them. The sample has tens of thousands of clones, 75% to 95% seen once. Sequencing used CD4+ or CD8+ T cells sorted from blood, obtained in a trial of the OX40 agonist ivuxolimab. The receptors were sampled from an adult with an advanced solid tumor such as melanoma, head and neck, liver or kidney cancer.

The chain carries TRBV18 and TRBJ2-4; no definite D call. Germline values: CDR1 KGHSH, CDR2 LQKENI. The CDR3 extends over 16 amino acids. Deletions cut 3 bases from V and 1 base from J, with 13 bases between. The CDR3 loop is CASSPPTQVAKNIQYF. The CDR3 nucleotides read TGTGCCAGCTCACCCCCCACCCAGGTGGCCAAAAACATTCAGTACTTC.

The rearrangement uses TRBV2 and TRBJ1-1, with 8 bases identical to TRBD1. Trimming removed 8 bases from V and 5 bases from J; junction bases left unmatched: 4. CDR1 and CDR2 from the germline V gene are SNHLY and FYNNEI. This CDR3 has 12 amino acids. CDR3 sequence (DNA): TGTGCCAGCCACAGGGGGTCGACTGAAGCTTTCTTT. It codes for CASHRGSTEAFF.

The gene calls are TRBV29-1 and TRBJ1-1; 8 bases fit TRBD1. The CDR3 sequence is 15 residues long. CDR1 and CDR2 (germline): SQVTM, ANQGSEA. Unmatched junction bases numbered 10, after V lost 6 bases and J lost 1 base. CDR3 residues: CSVRTQGAENTEAFF. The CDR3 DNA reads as TGCAGCGTCCGAACCCAGGGGGCCGAGAACACTGAAGCTTTCTTT.

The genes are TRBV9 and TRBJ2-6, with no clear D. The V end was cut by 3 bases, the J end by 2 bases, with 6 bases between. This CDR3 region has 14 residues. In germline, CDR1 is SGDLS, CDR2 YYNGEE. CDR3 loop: CASSDGAGANVLTF. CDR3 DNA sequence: TGTGCCAGCAGCGACGGTGCTGGGGCCAACGTCCTGACTTTC.

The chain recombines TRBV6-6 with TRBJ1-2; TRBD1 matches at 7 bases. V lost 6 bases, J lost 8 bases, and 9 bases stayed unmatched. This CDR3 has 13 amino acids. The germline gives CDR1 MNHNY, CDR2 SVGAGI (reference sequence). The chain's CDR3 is CASSRDREGGYTF. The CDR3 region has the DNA TGTGCCAGCAGCCGAGACAGGGAAGGCGGCTACACCTTC.

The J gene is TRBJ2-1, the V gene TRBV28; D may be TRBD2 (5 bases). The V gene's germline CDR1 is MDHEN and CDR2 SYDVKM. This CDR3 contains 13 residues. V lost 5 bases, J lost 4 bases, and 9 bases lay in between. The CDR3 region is CASSPWTYNEQFF. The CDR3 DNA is TGTGCCAGCAGTCCCTGGACTTACAATGAGCAGTTCTTC. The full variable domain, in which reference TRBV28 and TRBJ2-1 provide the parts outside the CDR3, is DVKVTQSSRYLVKRTGEKVFLECVQDMDHENMFWYRQDPGLGLRLIYFSYDVKMKEKGDIPEGYSVSREKKERFSLILESASTNQTSMYLCASSPWTYNEQFFGPGTRLTVL.

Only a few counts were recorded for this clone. The CDR3: CASSSGQGDGYTF. The CDR3 coding sequence is TGTGCCAGCAGTTCGGGACAGGGAGATGGCTACACCTTC. The chain recombines TRBV28 with TRBJ1-2, with 9 bases that match TRBD1. Trimming at V came to 4 bases and at J to 6 bases, leaving 3 bases not matched to a gene. The CDR3 consists of 13 residues. The germline V gene has CDR1 MDHEN and CDR2 SYDVKM.

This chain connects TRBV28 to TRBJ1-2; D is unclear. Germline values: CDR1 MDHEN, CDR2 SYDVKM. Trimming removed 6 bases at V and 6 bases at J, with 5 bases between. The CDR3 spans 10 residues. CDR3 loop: CASRSNGYTF. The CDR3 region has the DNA TGTGCCAGCAGATCTAATGGCTACACCTTC.

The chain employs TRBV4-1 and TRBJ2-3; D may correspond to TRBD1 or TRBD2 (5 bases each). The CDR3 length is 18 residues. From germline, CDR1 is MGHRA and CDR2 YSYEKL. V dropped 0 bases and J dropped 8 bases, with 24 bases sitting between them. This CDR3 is CASSQDWSLASQRGTQYF. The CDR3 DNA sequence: TGCGCCAGCAGCCAAGACTGGAGCCTTGCGTCCCAGAGGGGTACGCAGTATTTT.

CDR3 sequence reads: CSVERQGYGYTF. DNA of the CDR3: TGCAGCGTTGAACGCCAGGGCTATGGCTACACCTTC. This chain uses TRBV29-1 with TRBJ1-2; D is perhaps TRBD1 (5 bases). The V and J ends lost 2 bases and 4 bases respectively, with 8 bases between them. Germline-derived CDR1 and CDR2 are SQVTM and ANQGSEA. The length of the CDR3 is 12 residues.

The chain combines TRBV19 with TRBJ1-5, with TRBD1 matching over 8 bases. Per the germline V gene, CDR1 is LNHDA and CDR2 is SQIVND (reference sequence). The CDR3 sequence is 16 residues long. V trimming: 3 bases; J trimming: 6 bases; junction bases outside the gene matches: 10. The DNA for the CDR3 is TGTGCCAGTAGTATCGGTGGACAGGGACGGACTCAGCCCCAGCATTTT. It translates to CASSIGGQGRTQPQHF.

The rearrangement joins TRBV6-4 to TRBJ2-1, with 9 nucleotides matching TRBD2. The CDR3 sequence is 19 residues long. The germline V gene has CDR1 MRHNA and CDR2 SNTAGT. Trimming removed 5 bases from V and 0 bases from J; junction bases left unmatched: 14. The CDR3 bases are TGTGCCAGCAGTCCCGCGGGAGCGGGAGGTTCCCTCTCCTACAATGAGCAGTTCTTC. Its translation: CASSPAGAGGSLSYNEQFF.

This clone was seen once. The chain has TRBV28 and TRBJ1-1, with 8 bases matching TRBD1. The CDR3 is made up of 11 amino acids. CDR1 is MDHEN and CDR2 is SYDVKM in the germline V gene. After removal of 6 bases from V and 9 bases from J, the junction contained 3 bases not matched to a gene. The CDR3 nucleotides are TGTGCCAGCAGGAGACAGGGGCAAGCTTTCTTT. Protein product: CASRRQGQAFF.

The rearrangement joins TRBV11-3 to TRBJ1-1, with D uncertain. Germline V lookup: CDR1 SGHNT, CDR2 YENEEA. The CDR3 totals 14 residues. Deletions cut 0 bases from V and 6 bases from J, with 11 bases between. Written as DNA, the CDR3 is TGTGCCAGCAGCTTAGATGAGTTGCGGCCTGAAGCTTTCTTT. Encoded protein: CASSLDELRPEAFF.

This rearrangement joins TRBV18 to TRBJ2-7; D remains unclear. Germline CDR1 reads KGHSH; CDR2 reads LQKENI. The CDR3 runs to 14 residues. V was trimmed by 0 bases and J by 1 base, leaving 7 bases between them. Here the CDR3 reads CASSPPSRSYEQYF. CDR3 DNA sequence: TGTGCCAGCTCACCACCATCCAGGTCCTACGAGCAGTACTTC.

The CDR3 region is CASSLELSSGANVLTF. The CDR3 DNA reads TGCGCCAGCAGCTTGGAGCTGAGCTCTGGGGCCAACGTCCTGACTTTC. The chain has TRBV5-1 and TRBJ2-6; D remains ambiguous. Germline V lookup: CDR1 SGHRS, CDR2 YFSETQ. CDR3 length: 16 amino acids. With 0 bases removed from V and 0 bases from J, the gap between germline ends came to 7 bases.

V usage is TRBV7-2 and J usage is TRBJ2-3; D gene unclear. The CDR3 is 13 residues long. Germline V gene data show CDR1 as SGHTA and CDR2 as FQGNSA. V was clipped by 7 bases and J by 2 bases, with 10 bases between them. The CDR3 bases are TGTGCCAGCACCTACGGCTACACAGATACGCAGTATTTT. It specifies CASTYGYTDTQYF.

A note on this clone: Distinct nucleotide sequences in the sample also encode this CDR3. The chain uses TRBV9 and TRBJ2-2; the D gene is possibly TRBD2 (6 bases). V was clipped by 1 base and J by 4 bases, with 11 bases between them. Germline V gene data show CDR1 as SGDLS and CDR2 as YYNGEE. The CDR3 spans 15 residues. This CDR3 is CASSVTGAGTGELFF. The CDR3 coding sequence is TGTGCCAGCAGCGTAACGGGAGCGGGCACCGGGGAGCTGTTTTTT.

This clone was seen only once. CDR3 sequence (DNA): TGCGCCAGCAGCAAACGACTAGCGGGGACACCTAGCACAGATACGCAGTATTTT. Translating gives CASSKRLAGTPSTDTQYF. The chain uses TRBV5-1 and TRBJ2-3, with TRBD2 matching over 11 bases. Germline CDR1 and CDR2: SGHRS and YFSETQ. The length of the CDR3 is 18 residues. The V gene end was trimmed by 4 bases and the J gene end by 0 bases; junction bases not matched to a gene: 10.

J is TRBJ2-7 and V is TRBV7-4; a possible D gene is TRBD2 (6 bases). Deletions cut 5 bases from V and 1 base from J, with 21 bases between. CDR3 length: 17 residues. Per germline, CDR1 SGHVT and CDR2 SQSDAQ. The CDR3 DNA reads TGTGCCAGCAGCACCGGGAGTCGTAGTGCAGGGTCCTACGAGCAGTACTTC. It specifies CASSTGSRSAGSYEQYF.

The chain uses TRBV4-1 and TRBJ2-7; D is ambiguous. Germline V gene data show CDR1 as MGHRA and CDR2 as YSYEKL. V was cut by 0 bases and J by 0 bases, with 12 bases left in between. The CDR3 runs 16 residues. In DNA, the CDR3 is TGCGCCAGCAGCCAAGATTCCGCCAGATTCTCCTACGAGCAGTACTTC. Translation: CASSQDSARFSYEQYF.

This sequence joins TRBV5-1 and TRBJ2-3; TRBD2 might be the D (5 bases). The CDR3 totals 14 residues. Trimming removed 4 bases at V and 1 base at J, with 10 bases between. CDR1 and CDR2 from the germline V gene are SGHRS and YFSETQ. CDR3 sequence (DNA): TGCGCCAGCAGCCCCCCCGGGGGCACAGATACGCAGTATTTT. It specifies CASSPPGGTDTQYF.

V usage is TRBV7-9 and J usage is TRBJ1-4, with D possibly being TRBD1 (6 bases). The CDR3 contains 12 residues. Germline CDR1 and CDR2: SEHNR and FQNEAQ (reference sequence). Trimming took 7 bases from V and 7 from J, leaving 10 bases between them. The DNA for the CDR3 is TGTGCCAGCACCCGGACAGCTGAAAAACTGTTTTTT. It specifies CASTRTAEKLFF.

The CDR3 region is CASSSRTVYEQYF. The CDR3 DNA reads as TGCGCCAGCAGCTCTCGGACCGTCTACGAGCAGTACTTC. V is TRBV5-1 and J is TRBJ2-7, with D unclear. Trimming removed 3 bases at V and 3 bases at J, with 10 bases between. This CDR3 has 13 residues. Looked up from germline, CDR1 is SGHRS and CDR2 is YFSETQ.

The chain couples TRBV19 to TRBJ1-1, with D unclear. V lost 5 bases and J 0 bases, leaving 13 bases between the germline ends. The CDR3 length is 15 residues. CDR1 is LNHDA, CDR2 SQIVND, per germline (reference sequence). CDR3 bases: TGTGCCAGTAGTGTGTTAGGAGGCATGAACACTGAAGCTTTCTTT. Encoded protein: CASSVLGGMNTEAFF.

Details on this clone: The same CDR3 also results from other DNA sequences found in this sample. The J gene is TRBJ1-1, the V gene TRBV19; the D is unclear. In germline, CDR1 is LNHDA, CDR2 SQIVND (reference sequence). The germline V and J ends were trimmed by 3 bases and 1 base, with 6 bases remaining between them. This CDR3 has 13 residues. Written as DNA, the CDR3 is TGTGCCAGTAGTATTCTTGGGAACACTGAAGCTTTCTTT. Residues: CASSILGNTEAFF.

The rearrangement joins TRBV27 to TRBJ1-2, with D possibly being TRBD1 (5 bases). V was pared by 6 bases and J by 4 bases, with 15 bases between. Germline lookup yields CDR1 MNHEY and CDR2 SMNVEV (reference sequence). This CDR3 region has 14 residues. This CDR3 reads CASRPSGVSYGYTF. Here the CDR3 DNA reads TGTGCCAGCAGACCGTCGGGGGTTAGCTATGGCTACACCTTC.

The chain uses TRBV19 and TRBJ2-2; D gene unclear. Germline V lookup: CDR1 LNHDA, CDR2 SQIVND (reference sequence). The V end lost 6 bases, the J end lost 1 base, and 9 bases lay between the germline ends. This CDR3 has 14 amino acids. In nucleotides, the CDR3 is TGTGCCAGTAGCCCGACGGTGAACACCGGGGAGCTGTTTTTT. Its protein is CASSPTVNTGELFF.

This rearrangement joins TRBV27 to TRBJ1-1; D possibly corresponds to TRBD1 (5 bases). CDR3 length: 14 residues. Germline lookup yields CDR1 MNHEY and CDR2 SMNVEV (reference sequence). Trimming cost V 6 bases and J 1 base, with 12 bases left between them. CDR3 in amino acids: CASSPGHPNTEAFF. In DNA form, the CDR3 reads TGTGCCAGCAGCCCAGGACACCCGAACACTGAAGCTTTCTTT.

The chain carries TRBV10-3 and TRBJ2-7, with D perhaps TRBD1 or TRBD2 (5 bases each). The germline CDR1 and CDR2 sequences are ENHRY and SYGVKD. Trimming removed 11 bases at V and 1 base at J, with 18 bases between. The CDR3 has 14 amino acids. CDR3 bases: TGTGCCGTCCAGGGAGCAGGTACGTCCTACGAGCAGTACTTC. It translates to CAVQGAGTSYEQYF.